Listed below are T cell receptor beta chains from one sample, sequenced in a study of cytomegalovirus exposure and HLA in healthy donors. Generated by immunoSEQ multiplex PCR, the TCRdb table keeps only in-frame clones and is missing some. The table has roughly 100,000 clones, roughly 90% seen once. The sequenced material came from PBMCs. Every receptor here comes from a woman aged 18-35 years in good health and CMV-seropositive. Both conserved end residues are part of each CDR3. Each record gives: D gene, J gene, V gene, clone size, CDR3 DNA, CDR3 protein. D genes are given only for firm matches. Clone size is stated in some rows and not others, as once, few, many or a class when expanded.

>TRBD1|TRBJ1-6|TRBV9|few
TGTGCCAGCAGCCCAACGACAGGGAAGGATTCACCCCTCCACTTT
CASSPTTGKDSPLHF
>TRBD1|TRBJ2-5|TRBV6-1|NA
TGTGCCAGCAGTGAGACAGGGGCCAAGGGGACCCAGTACTTC
CASSETGAKGTQYF
>NA|TRBJ2-3|TRBV2|NA
TGTGCCAGCAGTCTAGCCTTAACAGATACGCAGTATTTT
CASSLALTDTQYF
>TRBD2|TRBJ2-1|TRBV15|NA
TGTGCCACCAGCAGAGATCTAGCGGGGGGATACAATGAGCAGTTCTTC
CATSRDLAGGYNEQFF
>TRBD1|TRBJ2-7|TRBV2|NA
TGTGCCAGCAGCCGACAGGGAAGGTACGAGCAGTACTTC
CASSRQGRYEQYF
>NA|TRBJ1-6|TRBV19|few
TGTGCCAGTAGTCCCCAGGGGCTCCCCCTCCACTTT
CASSPQGLPLHF
>NA|TRBJ2-3|TRBV5-1|NA
TGCGCCAGCAGCGCGGGACAGACCACAGATACGCAGTATTTT
CASSAGQTTDTQYF
>NA|TRBJ2-3|TRBV6-4|NA
TGTGCCAGCAGTGACTCTTCAGGGGAGACAGATACGCAGTATTTT
CASSDSSGETDTQYF
>TRBD1|TRBJ1-2|TRBV9|NA
TGTGCCAGCAGCCCCACCGGGAGGGACAGGGGTAGTATCTATGGCTACACCTTC
CASSPTGRDRGSIYGYTF
>TRBD1|TRBJ1-1|TRBV27|NA
TGTGCCAGCAGTTCACAGGGGGCAGGAGAAACTGAAGCTTTCTTT
CASSSQGAGETEAFF
>TRBD1|TRBJ1-1|TRBV11-2|NA
TGTGCCAGCAGCCTAAGAGGGGGCGGGACTGAAGCTTTCTTT
CASSLRGGGTEAFF
>NA|TRBJ2-2|TRBV9|few
TGTGCCAGCAGCGGTTACGGCACCGGGGAGCTGTTTTTT
CASSGYGTGELFF
>TRBD1|TRBJ1-2|TRBV2|NA
TGTGCCAGCAGTGAAGCGGGACAGAACTATGGCTACACCTTC
CASSEAGQNYGYTF
>TRBD1|TRBJ2-5|TRBV2|NA
TGTGCCAGCAGTGAGGGGACAGGGGAAGAGACCCAGTACTTC
CASSEGTGEETQYF
>TRBD2|TRBJ2-1|TRBV4-1|NA
TGCGCCAGCAGCCAGTTACTAGCGGGGGGAAGCAGTGGTGAGCAGTTCTTC
CASSQLLAGGSSGEQFF
>TRBD1|TRBJ1-2|TRBV11-2|once
TGTGCCAGCAGCTCCCCGGGACAGGGTTATGACTATGGCTACACCTTC
CASSSPGQGYDYGYTF
>NA|TRBJ2-2|TRBV7-9|NA
TGTGCCAGCAGCTTTGACACGAACGCGAACACCGGGGAGCTGTTTTTT
CASSFDTNANTGELFF
>NA|TRBJ2-2|TRBV6-6|NA
TGTGCCAGCAGTAACCCCGGGTCTTACACCGGGGAGCTGTTTTTT
CASSNPGSYTGELFF
>TRBD1|TRBJ2-3|TRBV5-1|NA
TGCGCCAGCAGCGGACCGGGACAGCTCACAGATACGCAGTATTTT
CASSGPGQLTDTQYF
>NA|TRBJ2-1|TRBV7-2|NA
TGTGCCAGCAGCCGACTAGGCCCGGCCAATGAGCAGTTCTTC
CASSRLGPANEQFF
>TRBD2|TRBJ2-2|TRBV25-1|NA
TGTGCCAGCAAGGCGGGGGCCGGGGAGCTGTTTTTT
CASKAGAGELFF
>TRBD2|TRBJ2-5|TRBV14|NA
TGTGCCAGCAGCCAAGTTCGGACTAGCGGGGGCCAAGAGACCCAGTACTTC
CASSQVRTSGGQETQYF
>TRBD1|TRBJ1-4|TRBV6-6|NA
TGTGCCAGCAAGTACAGGGGTAGTGAAAAACTGTTTTTT
CASKYRGSEKLFF
>TRBD1|TRBJ1-1|TRBV5-1|once
TGCGCCAGCAGCGGTGGACAGGTGAACACTGAAGCTTTCTTT
CASSGGQVNTEAFF
>TRBD2|TRBJ2-1|TRBV6-1|NA
TGTGCCAGCAGTGACCGACTAGCGGGGGGGCGAGAGCAGTTCTTC
CASSDRLAGGREQFF
>TRBD1|TRBJ2-5|TRBV9|few
TGTGCCAGCAGTCCCACAGGGGGCGTTCTGGAGACCCAGTACTTC
CASSPTGGVLETQYF
>TRBD1|TRBJ2-5|TRBV7-9|NA
TGTGCCAGCAGCTTACGTAGACAGGGCCAAGAGACCCAGTACTTC
CASSLRRQGQETQYF
>NA|TRBJ2-1|TRBV28|NA
TGTGCCAGCAGTTTCCCAACCTCCGCGGGCCCCAGCTCCTACAATGAGCAGTTCTTC
CASSFPTSAGPSSYNEQFF
>NA|TRBJ2-6|TRBV15|NA
TGTGCCACCAGCAGAGATCTCCTTAGGGGGGGCTCTGGGGCCAACGTCCTGACTTTC
CATSRDLLRGGSGANVLTF
>TRBD1|TRBJ2-7|TRBV2|NA
TGTGCCATTACCGGGACAGACTCCTACGAGCAGTACTTC
CAITGTDSYEQYF
>NA|TRBJ2-7|TRBV9|NA
TGTGCCAGCAGCGCAACCACGGACAGGGAGGGCGAGCAGTACTTC
CASSATTDREGEQYF